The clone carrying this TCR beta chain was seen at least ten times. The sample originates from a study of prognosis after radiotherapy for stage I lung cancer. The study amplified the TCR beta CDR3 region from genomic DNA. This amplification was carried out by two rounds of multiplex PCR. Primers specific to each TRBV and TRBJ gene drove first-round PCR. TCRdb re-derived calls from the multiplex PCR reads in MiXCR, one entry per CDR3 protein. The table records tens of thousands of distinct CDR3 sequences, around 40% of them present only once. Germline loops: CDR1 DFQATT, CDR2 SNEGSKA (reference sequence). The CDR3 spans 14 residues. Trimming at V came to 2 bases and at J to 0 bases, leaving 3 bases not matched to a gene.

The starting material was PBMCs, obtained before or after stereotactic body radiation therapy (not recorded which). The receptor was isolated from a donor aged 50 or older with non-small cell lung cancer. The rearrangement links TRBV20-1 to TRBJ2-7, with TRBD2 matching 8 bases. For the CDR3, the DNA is TGCAGTGCTAGATGGAGCGGGAGCTCCTACGAGCAGTACTTC. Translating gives CSARWSGSSYEQYF.